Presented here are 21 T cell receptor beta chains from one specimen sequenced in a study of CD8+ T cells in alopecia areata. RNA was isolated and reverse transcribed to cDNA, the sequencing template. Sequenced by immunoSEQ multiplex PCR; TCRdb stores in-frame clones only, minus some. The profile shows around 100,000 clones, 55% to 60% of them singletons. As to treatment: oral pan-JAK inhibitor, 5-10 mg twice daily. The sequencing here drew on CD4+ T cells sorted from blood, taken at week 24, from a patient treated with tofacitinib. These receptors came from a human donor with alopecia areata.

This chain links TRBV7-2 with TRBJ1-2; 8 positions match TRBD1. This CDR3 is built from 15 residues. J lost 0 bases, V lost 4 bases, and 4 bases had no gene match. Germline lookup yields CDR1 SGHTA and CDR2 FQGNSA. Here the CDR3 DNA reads TGTGCCAGCAGCTCCGACAGGGGAGCTAACTATGGCTACACCTTC. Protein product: CASSSDRGANYGYTF. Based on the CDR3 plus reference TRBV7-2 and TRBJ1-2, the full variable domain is GAGVSQSPSNKVTEKGKDVELRCDPISGHTALYWYRQSLGQGLEFLIYFQGNSAPDKSGLPSDRFSAERTGGSVSTLTIQRTQQEDSAVYLCASSSDRGANYGYTFGSGTRLTVV.

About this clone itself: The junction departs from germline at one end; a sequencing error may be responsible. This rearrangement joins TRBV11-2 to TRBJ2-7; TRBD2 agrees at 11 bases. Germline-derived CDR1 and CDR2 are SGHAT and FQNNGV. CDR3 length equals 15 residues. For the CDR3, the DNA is TGTGTCAGCTCCGTGCGGGGGACTAGCGGCTACGAGCAGTACTTC. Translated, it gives CVSSVRGTSGYEQYF.

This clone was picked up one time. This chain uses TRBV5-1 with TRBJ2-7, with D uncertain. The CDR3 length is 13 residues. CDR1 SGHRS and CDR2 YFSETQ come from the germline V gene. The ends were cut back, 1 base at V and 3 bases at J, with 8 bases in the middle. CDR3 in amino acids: CASSLQSFYEQYF. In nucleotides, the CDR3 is TGCGCCAGCAGCTTGCAGTCATTCTACGAGCAGTACTTC.

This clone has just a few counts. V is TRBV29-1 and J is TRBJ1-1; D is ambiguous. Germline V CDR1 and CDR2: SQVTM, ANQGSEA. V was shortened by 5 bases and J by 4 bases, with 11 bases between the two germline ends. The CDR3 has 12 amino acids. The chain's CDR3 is CSVRYTSTEAFF. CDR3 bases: TGCAGCGTTCGATATACGAGCACTGAAGCTTTCTTT.

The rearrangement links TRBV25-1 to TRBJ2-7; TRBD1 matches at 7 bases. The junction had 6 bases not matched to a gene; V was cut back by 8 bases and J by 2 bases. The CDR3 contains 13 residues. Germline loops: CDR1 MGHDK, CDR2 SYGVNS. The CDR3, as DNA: TGTGCCAGCGGTCAGGGGGAAGCCTACGAGCAGTACTTC. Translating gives CASGQGEAYEQYF.

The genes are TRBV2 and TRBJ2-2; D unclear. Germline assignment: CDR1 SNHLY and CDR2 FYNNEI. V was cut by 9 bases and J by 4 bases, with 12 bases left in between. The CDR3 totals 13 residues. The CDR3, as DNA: TGTGCCAGTGCGGCGCGCCGCACCGGGGAGCTGTTTTTT. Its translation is CASAARRTGELFF.

CDR3 residues: CASSGQGAGETQYF. Written as DNA, the CDR3 is TGCGCCAGCAGCGGACAGGGGGCTGGAGAGACCCAGTACTTC. The rearrangement joins TRBV4-1 to TRBJ2-5; 11 bases fit TRBD1. From germline, CDR1 is MGHRA and CDR2 YSYEKL. Losses at the gene ends were 5 bases for V and 4 bases for J; bases not matched to a gene: 3. The CDR3 has 14 residues.

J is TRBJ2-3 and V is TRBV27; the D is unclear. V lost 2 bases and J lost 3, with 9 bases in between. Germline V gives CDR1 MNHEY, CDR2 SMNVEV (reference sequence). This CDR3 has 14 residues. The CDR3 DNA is TGTGCCAGCAGTTTAACGGACCCGACAGATACGCAGTATTTT. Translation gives CASSLTDPTDTQYF.

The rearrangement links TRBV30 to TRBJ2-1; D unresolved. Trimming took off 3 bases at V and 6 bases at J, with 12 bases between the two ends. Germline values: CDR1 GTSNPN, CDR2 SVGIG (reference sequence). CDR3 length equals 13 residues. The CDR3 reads CAWRHLSGNEQFF. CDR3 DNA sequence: TGTGCCTGGAGGCACCTCTCGGGCAATGAGCAGTTCTTC.

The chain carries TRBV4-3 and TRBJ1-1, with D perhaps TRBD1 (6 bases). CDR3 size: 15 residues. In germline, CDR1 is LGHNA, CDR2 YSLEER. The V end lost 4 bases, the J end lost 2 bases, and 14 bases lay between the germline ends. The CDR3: CASSRYREYNTEAFF. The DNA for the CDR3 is TGCGCCAGCAGCCGGTACAGGGAGTACAACACTGAAGCTTTCTTT.

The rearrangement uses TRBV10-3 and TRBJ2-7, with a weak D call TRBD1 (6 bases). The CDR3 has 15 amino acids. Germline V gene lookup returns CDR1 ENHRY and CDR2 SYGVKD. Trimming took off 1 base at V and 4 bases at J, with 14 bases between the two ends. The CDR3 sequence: CAISEWAGERYEQYF. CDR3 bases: TGTGCCATCAGTGAGTGGGCAGGGGAGAGGTACGAGCAGTACTTC.

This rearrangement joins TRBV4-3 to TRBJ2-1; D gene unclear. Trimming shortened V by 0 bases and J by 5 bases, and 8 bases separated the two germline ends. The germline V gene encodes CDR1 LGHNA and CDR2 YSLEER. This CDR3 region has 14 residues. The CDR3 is CASSQDARDNEQFF. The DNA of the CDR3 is TGCGCCAGCAGCCAAGATGCTCGGGACAATGAGCAGTTCTTC.

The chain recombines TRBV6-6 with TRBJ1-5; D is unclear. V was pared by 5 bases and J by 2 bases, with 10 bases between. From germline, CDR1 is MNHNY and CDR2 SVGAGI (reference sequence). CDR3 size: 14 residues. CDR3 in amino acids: CASSPGNGNQPQHF. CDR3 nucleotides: TGTGCCAGCAGTCCAGGTAATGGCAATCAGCCCCAGCATTTT.

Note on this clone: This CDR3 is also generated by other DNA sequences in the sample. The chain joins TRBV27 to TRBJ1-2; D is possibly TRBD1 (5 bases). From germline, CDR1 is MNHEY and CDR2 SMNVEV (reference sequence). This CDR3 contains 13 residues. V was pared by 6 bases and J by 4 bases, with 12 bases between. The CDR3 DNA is TGTGCCAGCAGCCCATCGGGGGGCTATGGCTACACCTTC. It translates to CASSPSGGYGYTF.

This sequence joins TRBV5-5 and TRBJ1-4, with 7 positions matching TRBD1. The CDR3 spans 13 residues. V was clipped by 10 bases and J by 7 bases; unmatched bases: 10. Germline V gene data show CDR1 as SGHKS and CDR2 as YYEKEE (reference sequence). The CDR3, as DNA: TGTGCCGGCCAGACAGGGCTTAGTGAAAAACTGTTTTTT. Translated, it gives CAGQTGLSEKLFF.

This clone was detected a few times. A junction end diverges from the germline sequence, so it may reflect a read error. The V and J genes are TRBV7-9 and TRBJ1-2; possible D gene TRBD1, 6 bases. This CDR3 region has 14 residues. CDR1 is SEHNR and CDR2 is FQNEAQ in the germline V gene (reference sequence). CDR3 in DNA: TGTGCCAGCAGCCTAGCAGGACAGCGAAATGGCTACACCTTC. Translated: CASSLAGQRNGYTF.

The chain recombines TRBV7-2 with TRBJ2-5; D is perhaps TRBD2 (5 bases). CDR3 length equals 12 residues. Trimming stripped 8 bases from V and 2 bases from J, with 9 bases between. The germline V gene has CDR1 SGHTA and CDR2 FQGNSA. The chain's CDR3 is CASGELQETQYF. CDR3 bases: TGTGCCAGCGGGGAGTTACAAGAGACCCAGTACTTC.

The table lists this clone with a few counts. The CDR3 protein is CARRGLNYGYTF. The CDR3 bases are TGTGCCCGCAGGGGGTTGAACTATGGCTACACCTTC. V gene TRBV30 combines with J gene TRBJ1-2, with 7 bases that match TRBD1. Germline-derived CDR1 and CDR2 are GTSNPN and SVGIG (reference sequence). The length of the CDR3 is 12 residues. V gave up 8 bases and J gave up 2 bases; unmatched junction bases: 5.

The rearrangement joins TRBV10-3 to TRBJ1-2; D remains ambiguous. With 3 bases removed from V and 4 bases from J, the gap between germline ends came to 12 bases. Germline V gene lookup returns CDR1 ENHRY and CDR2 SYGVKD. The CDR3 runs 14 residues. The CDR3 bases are TGTGCCATCAGTGACCCCGACGGCGGCTATGGCTACACCTTC. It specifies CAISDPDGGYGYTF.

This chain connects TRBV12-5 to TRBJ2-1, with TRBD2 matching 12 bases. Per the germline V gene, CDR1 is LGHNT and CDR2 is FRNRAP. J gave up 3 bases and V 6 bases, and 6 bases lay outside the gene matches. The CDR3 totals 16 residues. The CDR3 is CASGLLAGGYYNEQFF. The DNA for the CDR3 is TGTGCTAGTGGCCTACTAGCGGGGGGATACTACAATGAGCAGTTCTTC.

The CDR3 sequence: CASTEGPLEPQHF. Here the CDR3 DNA reads TGTGCCAGCACGGAGGGGCCCTTAGAGCCCCAGCATTTT. The V and J genes are TRBV2 and TRBJ1-5, with D possibly TRBD1 on 5 matching bases. Trimming removed 7 bases from V and 8 bases from J, with 15 bases in between. Germline V lookup: CDR1 SNHLY, CDR2 FYNNEI. CDR3 length: 13 amino acids. Full variable domain (remainder filled in from reference TRBV2 and TRBJ1-5): EPEVTQTPSHQVTQMGQEVILRCVPISNHLYFYWYRQILGQKVEFLVSFYNNEISEKSEIFDDQFSVERPDGSNFTLKIRSTKLEDSAMYFCASTEGPLEPQHFGDGTRLSIL.